A single sample is the source of the 14 T cell receptor beta chains below, sequenced in a study of blood T cell repertoires in COVID-19. Here immunoSEQ multiplex PCR was the method, and the copy in TCRdb shows in-frame clones only, minus some. The sample has about 41,000 clones; around 85% are singletons. The sequencing input was peripheral blood. These receptors all stem from a man aged 40-50 years with active or convalescent COVID-19.

This clone was found a few times. The chain is built from TRBV7-3 and TRBJ2-3; D is undetermined. CDR1 and CDR2 from the germline V gene are SGHTA and FQGTGA. This CDR3 region has 14 residues. Trimming left V 0 bases short and J 2 bases short, with 6 bases between. CDR3 amino acids: CASSLTWHTDTQYF. The CDR3 nucleotides are TGTGCCAGCAGCTTAACTTGGCACACAGATACGCAGTATTTT.

The chain employs TRBV3-1 (or the pseudogene TRBV3-2) and TRBJ2-7; 7 positions match TRBD1. The CDR3 runs 14 residues. CDR1 and CDR2 (germline): LGHDT, YNNKEL (reference sequence). With V trimmed by 4 bases and J by 2 bases, 5 bases remained unmatched. The CDR3 loop reads CASSPGTGAYEQYF. CDR3 bases: TGTGCCAGCAGCCCAGGAACAGGGGCCTACGAGCAGTACTTC.

V and J are TRBV19 and TRBJ1-2; D is perhaps TRBD1 (5 bases). This CDR3 has 13 amino acids. Germline V lookup: CDR1 LNHDA, CDR2 SQIVND (reference sequence). The ends were cut back, 7 bases at V and 8 bases at J, with 17 bases in the middle. The DNA of the CDR3 is TGTGCCAGTATTGGGGCCCGTTTTAAGGGCTACACCTTC. Residues: CASIGARFKGYTF.

This chain joins TRBV5-1 and TRBJ2-3; a weak D match, TRBD1 (5 bases). The CDR3 runs to 16 residues. Germline V gives CDR1 SGHRS, CDR2 YFSETQ. The V and J ends lost 3 bases and 4 bases respectively, with 18 bases between them. CDR3 coding DNA: TGCGCCAGCAGCTACACATCAAGGGGTATCCCAGATACGCAGTATTTT. Residues: CASSYTSRGIPDTQYF.

This clone was seen only once. The rearrangement joins TRBV3-1 (or the pseudogene TRBV3-2) to TRBJ1-3; D not resolved. This CDR3 contains 15 residues. V dropped 1 base and J dropped 7 bases, with 14 bases sitting between them. Per germline, CDR1 LGHDT and CDR2 YNNKEL (reference sequence). The CDR3 region is CASSQGKGRLNTIYF. The CDR3 nucleotides read TGTGCCAGCAGCCAAGGGAAAGGGAGGTTGAACACCATATATTTT.

In this sample, this clone turned up many times. The chain uses TRBV2 and TRBJ2-5; TRBD2 agrees at 9 bases. This CDR3 comprises 15 residues. The V gene's germline CDR1 is SNHLY and CDR2 FYNNEI. The trim removed 4 bases at V and 4 bases at J, leaving 7 bases unmatched. The CDR3: CASSVQLAGAETQYF. CDR3 DNA sequence: TGTGCCAGCAGTGTTCAGTTAGCGGGAGCAGAGACCCAGTACTTC.

The chain uses TRBV19 and TRBJ2-7, with TRBD2 matching over 7 bases. This CDR3 region has 15 residues. With 5 bases clipped from V and 1 base from J, the junction kept 8 bases outside the gene matches. Germline V gene data show CDR1 as LNHDA and CDR2 as SQIVND (reference sequence). Here the CDR3 DNA reads TGTGCCAGTAGTCCCCCGGGGAGGGATTCCTACGAGCAGTACTTC. Its translation: CASSPPGRDSYEQYF.

In this sample, this clone turned up once. The chain combines TRBV19 with TRBJ2-1; TRBD2 matches at 9 bases. Germline CDR1 reads LNHDA; CDR2 reads SQIVND (reference sequence). V gave up 7 bases and J gave up 4 bases; unmatched junction bases: 8. The CDR3 has 15 residues. The CDR3 coding sequence is TGTGCCAGTACCCCCCTAGCGGGGATGTACAATGAGCAGTTCTTC. It is translated as CASTPLAGMYNEQFF.

The chain recombines TRBV13 with TRBJ2-7; D is possibly TRBD1 (6 bases). CDR1 is PRHDT, CDR2 FYEKMQ, per germline (reference sequence). Trimming stripped 2 bases from V and 7 bases from J, with 12 bases between. This CDR3 region has 13 residues. As DNA, the CDR3 is TGTGCCAGCAGCTTACAGGGGCCAAGGGAGCAGTACTTC. Its protein product is CASSLQGPREQYF.

The chain uses TRBV5-1 and TRBJ2-7; TRBD1 matches at 12 bases. The V gene end was trimmed by 3 bases and the J gene end by 4 bases; junction bases not matched to a gene: 5. CDR3 length equals 15 residues. Germline CDR1 SGHRS, CDR2 YFSETQ. This chain's CDR3 is CASSWGQGAAYEQYF. The DNA for the CDR3 is TGCGCCAGCAGCTGGGGACAGGGGGCAGCGTACGAGCAGTACTTC.

This clone showed up just a few times. V and J are TRBV14 and TRBJ2-1; 9 bases match TRBD2. With 4 bases clipped from V and 0 bases from J, the junction kept 10 bases outside the gene matches. This CDR3 spans 18 amino acids. CDR1 and CDR2 (germline): SGHDN, FVKESK. The CDR3 loop reads CASSRPTSGVISYNEQFF. As DNA, the CDR3 is TGTGCCAGCAGCCGGCCGACTAGCGGCGTAATCTCCTACAATGAGCAGTTCTTC.

The rearrangement links TRBV4-1 to TRBJ2-1, with D unresolved. Germline CDR1 MGHRA, CDR2 YSYEKL. V dropped 0 bases and J dropped 8 bases, with 14 bases sitting between them. This CDR3 has 15 residues. This chain's CDR3 is CASSQEPRRRDEQFF. The CDR3 DNA follows: TGCGCCAGCAGCCAAGAACCCAGGCGCCGCGATGAGCAGTTCTTC.

CDR3 bases: TGTGCCAGCAGTTACTTGACAGGGAAAACTGAAGCTTTCTTT. Protein: CASSYLTGKTEAFF. The chain carries TRBV6-2 or TRBV6-3 and TRBJ1-1; 7 bases are a match to TRBD1. Germline V gene data show CDR1 as MNHEY and CDR2 as SVGEGT. V shed 1 base, J shed 5 bases, and the junction held 4 bases outside the gene matches. The CDR3 is made up of 14 amino acids.

This chain joins TRBV3-1 (or the pseudogene TRBV3-2) and TRBJ2-7, with TRBD1 matching over 9 bases. Germline V gene sequence: CDR1 LGHDT, CDR2 YNNKEL (reference sequence). V lost 5 bases and J lost 5; bases outside the gene matches: 10. The CDR3 runs 15 residues. The CDR3 region is CASSYDRQGGNEQYF. For the CDR3, the DNA is TGTGCCAGCAGCTACGATCGACAGGGGGGGAACGAGCAGTACTTC.